There are many counts of the clone carrying this T cell receptor (beta chain). Preparing the TCRbeta library involved the use of unique molecular identifiers. TCRdb fed the PCR reads into MiXCR, producing one record per CDR3 protein. The table includes 100,000 to 120,000 distinct CDR3 sequences, under 13% detected once. The source of the sample is a study of T-cell reconstitution after alpha-beta-depleted transplantation in children. Germline CDR1 SGHRS, CDR2 YFSETQ. This CDR3 region has 13 residues. Losses at the gene ends were 7 bases for V and 5 bases for J; bases not matched to a gene: 8. This clonotype originated in a human donor who donated a stem cell graft to a child with acute lymphoblastic leukemia. The rearrangement links TRBV5-1 to TRBJ2-7; 8 bases align to TRBD1. The sample in question was PBMCs from the stem cell graft donor, obtained from the stem cell graft. The CDR3 loop reads CASSWTGRNEQYF. In DNA form, the CDR3 reads TGCGCCAGCTCCTGGACAGGGCGAAACGAGCAGTACTTC.